Here is one TCR beta chain with its context. The sample belongs to a study of T cell clones after liver transplantation. Study context: Post-transplant blood was tracked for graft-donor-reactive T cell clones identified in a pre-transplant mixed lymphocyte reaction. Timepoints were pre-transplant, pre-withdrawal, and after withdrawal was completed or failed.

Method: immunoSEQ multiplex PCR; TCRdb's copy keeps in-frame clones and lacks some. Seen here are about 47,000 clones, roughly 90% observed once, and the top ten hold around an eighth. Sorting of unstimulated PBMCs yielded separate CD3+CD4+ and CD3+CD8+ fractions. The germline gives CDR1 SGHRS, CDR2 YFSETQ. The CDR3 runs 13 residues. The germline V and J ends were trimmed by 0 bases and 2 bases, with 6 bases remaining between them. Sequencing was performed on CD8+ T cells from blood, taken 12 months after liver transplant. The origin of this receptor is a human patient who received a liver transplant. The graft donor may account for some of the T cells. The chain has TRBV5-1 and TRBJ2-7, with a weak D call TRBD1 (5 bases). CDR3 in DNA: TGCGCCAGCAGCTTGGAGACAGCCTACGAGCAGTACTTC. It is translated as CASSLETAYEQYF. The complete variable domain, with remaining parts taken from reference TRBV5-1 and TRBJ2-7, reads KAGVTQTPRYLIKTRGQQVTLSCSPISGHRSVSWYQQTPGQGLQFLFEYFSETQRNKGNFPGRFSGRQFSNSRSEMNVSTLELGDSALYLCASSLETAYEQYFGPGTRLTVT.